These 17 T cell receptor beta chains were all obtained from the same sample, sequenced in a study of T cells in Graves' hyperthyroidism and ophthalmopathy (dated 2019 in TCRdb). Library preparation employed multiplex PCR. The instrument given in TCRdb is Illumina HiSeq 2000. The TCR beta CDR3 regions were amplified from RNA transcripts. The first round of RT-PCR for the TCR CDR3 was performed with the HTBI primer set and the Qiagen OneStep RT-PCR kit. TCRdb passed the public sequencing reads through fastp at Q25 and MiXCR, retaining productive beta sequences. Rows are combined by CDR3 protein, so each entry shows the most common genes and DNA. The sample records under 400,000 distinct CDR3 sequences, 15% to 20% of which are singletons. Roughly 15% of the sample is in the top ten clones. Specimen: blood. Every receptor here comes from a woman in her forties with Graves' ophthalmopathy.

This clonotype was seen ten or more times. The chain has TRBV4-3 and TRBJ2-5; D possibly corresponds to TRBD1 (6 bases). Between the trimmed V and J ends, which lost 2 bases and 6 bases, there was a span of 10 bases. The CDR3 runs 13 residues. Germline CDR1 is LGHNA and CDR2 is YSLEER. The CDR3 region has the DNA TGCGCCAGCAGCCAATCCAGGGGAAAGACCCAGTACTTC. Its translation is CASSQSRGKTQYF.

Notes on this clonotype: A much larger clone is a single base away; this may be a read error. The chain employs TRBV7-6 and TRBJ1-1; D not certain. The CDR3 contains 13 residues. The V and J ends lost 1 base and 10 bases respectively, with 13 bases between them. From germline, CDR1 is SGHVS and CDR2 FNYEAQ. The CDR3 protein is CASSLGQEEIAFF. The CDR3 DNA reads TGTGCCAGCAGCTTAGGGCAGGAGGAAATAGCTTTCTTT.

This clonotype has a count of ten or more. This chain uses TRBV11-2 with TRBJ2-3; D remains ambiguous. Per germline, CDR1 SGHAT and CDR2 FQNNGV. This CDR3 spans 12 amino acids. V lost 4 bases and J 6 bases, leaving 8 bases between the germline ends. CDR3 in amino acids: CASSSGWDTQYF. CDR3 nucleotides: TGTGCCAGCAGCTCCGGGTGGGATACGCAGTATTTT.

This clonotype was seen once. CDR3 protein: CASNNPGETYEQYF. The CDR3, as DNA: TGTGCCAGCAACAACCCGGGGGAGACCTACGAGCAGTACTTC. V usage is TRBV6-2 or TRBV6-3 and J usage is TRBJ2-7; possible D gene TRBD2, 6 bases. Trimming shortened V by 7 bases and J by 2 bases, and 15 bases separated the two germline ends. Germline values: CDR1 MNHEY, CDR2 SVGEGT. This CDR3 has 14 residues.

At least ten counts were recorded for this clonotype. The rearrangement uses TRBV28 and TRBJ2-7; 9 bases are shared with TRBD1. CDR1 and CDR2 (germline): MDHEN, SYDVKM. Trimming removed 6 bases from V and 2 bases from J; junction bases left unmatched: 8. There are 15 residues in the CDR3. Here the CDR3 DNA reads TGTGCCAGCAGATTACCGGGACAGGGACCCTACGAGCAGTACTTC. It yields the protein CASRLPGQGPYEQYF.

This clonotype was picked up many times. The V gene is TRBV20-1, the J gene TRBJ2-5, with 11 bases matching TRBD2. The germline CDR1 and CDR2 sequences are DFQATT and SNEGSKA (reference sequence). This CDR3 spans 17 amino acids. The V segment lost 0 bases and the J segment 3 bases; nucleotides outside the gene matches: 9. The CDR3, as DNA: TGCAGTGCTAGAGATGGGGCTAGCGGGAGGTGGGAAGAGACCCAGTACTTC. Amino acid sequence: CSARDGASGRWEETQYF.

This clonotype was recorded many times. The junction does not match germline at one end; this may be a read error. The chain links TRBV11-2 to TRBJ2-3, with TRBD2 matching over 8 bases. CDR1 SGHAT and CDR2 FQNNGV come from the germline V gene. The CDR3 is 15 amino acids. The CDR3 coding sequence is TGTGCCAGCAGTTTAGGACTAGCTTTTCCAGATACGCAGTATTTT. Translating gives CASSLGLAFPDTQYF.

In this sample, this clonotype turned up many times. The chain uses TRBV11-2 and TRBJ1-6; maybe TRBD1 (5 bases). Trimming cost V 5 bases and J 1 base, with 12 bases left between them. Germline CDR1 SGHAT, CDR2 FQNNGV. CDR3 length: 16 amino acids. CDR3 sequence reads: CASSPGWKSYNSPLHF. CDR3 in DNA: TGTGCCAGCAGCCCAGGGTGGAAATCCTATAATTCACCCCTCCACTTT.

This clonotype was seen at least ten times. The rearrangement joins TRBV27 to TRBJ2-7; either TRBD1 or TRBD2 may supply D (5 bases each). There are 13 residues in the CDR3. The germline gives CDR1 MNHEY, CDR2 SMNVEV (reference sequence). V shed 5 bases and J shed 4 bases, with 12 bases lying between them. The CDR3 here is CASSVGTGYEQYF. The CDR3 DNA follows: TGTGCCAGCAGTGTTGGGACGGGGTACGAGCAGTACTTC.

CDR3 DNA: TGTGCCAGCACCCAACAAGGCCCGGCCCAGTACTTC. Translated: CASTQQGPAQYF. This chain uses TRBV12-3 or TRBV12-4 with TRBJ2-5, with D unclear. V gave up 7 bases and J gave up 9 bases, with 15 bases separating them. CDR3 length: 12 amino acids.

A few counts support this clonotype. This clone may be a read error of a much larger clone one base away. The chain employs TRBV28 and TRBJ2-7; D unresolved. Germline CDR1 reads MDHEN; CDR2 reads SYDVKM. V was pared by 6 bases and J by 6 bases, with 12 bases between. The CDR3 covers 12 residues. The CDR3 DNA reads TGTGCCAGCAGGAACACTCCTGGCGAGCAGTACTTC. Its translation is CASRNTPGEQYF.

V gene TRBV7-2 combines with J gene TRBJ2-5; D is undetermined. V lost 7 bases to trimming and J lost 5 bases, with 14 bases between them. CDR1 and CDR2 (germline): SGHTA, FQGNSA. The CDR3 spans 13 residues. CDR3 nucleotides: TGTGCCAGCAAATTCGGCGCCGCGGAGACCCAGTACTTC. This translates into CASKFGAAETQYF.

The chain uses TRBV6-2 or TRBV6-3 and TRBJ2-7, with TRBD2 as a possible D gene (5 bases). The germline V gene encodes CDR1 MNHEY and CDR2 SVGEGT. V dropped 2 bases and J dropped 2 bases, with 10 bases sitting between them. There are 14 residues in the CDR3. CDR3 sequence reads: CASSYLRDTYEQYF. The CDR3 DNA reads TGTGCCAGCAGTTACCTACGGGATACCTACGAGCAGTACTTC.

The sample holds many counts of this clonotype. The V gene is TRBV3-1, the J gene TRBJ1-5; D is perhaps TRBD1 (5 bases). The CDR3 extends over 14 amino acids. Germline loops: CDR1 LGHDT, CDR2 YNNKEL (reference sequence). The V and J ends lost 1 base and 9 bases respectively, with 13 bases between them. The CDR3 here is CASSQVSGKAPQHF. The CDR3 coding sequence is TGTGCCAGCAGCCAAGTCTCAGGGAAAGCGCCCCAGCATTTT.

This clonotype was detected many times. The chain carries TRBV6-1 and TRBJ2-5, with TRBD2 matching over 11 bases. The V and J ends lost 5 bases and 1 base, in that order; junction bases with no gene match: 6. The CDR3 length is 16 residues. Germline CDR1 is MNHNS and CDR2 is SASEGT. In nucleotides, the CDR3 is TGTGCCAGCAGTCAAATTAGCGGGAGGGCCCAAGAGACCCAGTACTTC. Translating it yields CASSQISGRAQETQYF.

This clonotype has just a few counts. Being one base from a much bigger clone, this may be a read error. The chain has TRBV30 and TRBJ2-7; the match to TRBD2 covers 8 bases. From germline, CDR1 is GTSNPN and CDR2 SVGIG (reference sequence). CDR3 size: 14 residues. CDR3 coding DNA: TGTGTCTGGAGTGTTACGGCGGGAGGATACGAGCAGTACTTC. It specifies CVWSVTAGGYEQYF.

This clonotype has ten or more counts. The chain couples TRBV7-2 to TRBJ2-2, with D unresolved. This CDR3 has 14 amino acids. Germline V lookup: CDR1 SGHTA, CDR2 FQGNSA. V shed 2 bases and J shed 5 bases, with 9 bases lying between them. This CDR3 is CASSLLARTGELFF. The CDR3 nucleotides are TGTGCCAGCAGCTTATTGGCCAGGACCGGGGAGCTGTTTTTT.